One sample yielded the 29 T cell receptor beta chains listed below, sequenced in a study of blood T cell repertoires in COVID-19. TCRdb's table, derived via immunoSEQ multiplex PCR, lists solely in-frame clones and lacks some. The data contain tens of thousands of clones, 81% of them singletons. Material: peripheral blood. These receptors originate from an older woman with acute or convalescent COVID-19.

This clone has a handful of counts. The V gene is TRBV5-8, the J gene TRBJ1-2; possibly TRBD1 for D (5 bases). V was cut by 4 bases and J by 4 bases, with 11 bases left in between. The CDR3 covers 13 residues. The germline CDR1 and CDR2 sequences are SGHTS and YDEGEE. The chain's CDR3 is CASSRGSGYGYTF. CDR3 nucleotides: TGTGCCAGCAGCCGGGGGAGTGGCTATGGCTACACCTTC.

This clone showed up just once. The rearrangement uses TRBV6-6 and TRBJ2-7; tentatively, D is TRBD1 (6 bases). V was pared by 6 bases and J by 3 bases, with 12 bases between. The germline CDR1 and CDR2 sequences are MNHNY and SVGAGI (reference sequence). The CDR3 runs 13 residues. The CDR3 loop is CASSLRGLYEQYF. For the CDR3, the DNA is TGTGCCAGCAGCCTCAGGGGCCTCTACGAGCAGTACTTC.

V is TRBV5-1 and J is TRBJ2-5; no clear D gene. Germline CDR1 is SGHRS and CDR2 is YFSETQ. The CDR3 totals 13 residues. Trimming shortened V by 4 bases and J by 2 bases, and 9 bases separated the two germline ends. This chain's CDR3 is CASSTSTQETQYF. Here the CDR3 DNA reads TGCGCCAGCAGCACCTCTACTCAAGAGACCCAGTACTTC.

This chain connects TRBV27 to TRBJ2-3; 9 bases map to TRBD2. The V gene end was trimmed by 0 bases and the J gene end by 5 bases; junction bases not matched to a gene: 6. Looked up from germline, CDR1 is MNHEY and CDR2 is SMNVEV (reference sequence). CDR3 length: 16 residues. CDR3 sequence reads: CASSLSSSGGRDTQYF. In nucleotides, the CDR3 is TGTGCCAGCAGTTTATCGTCCAGCGGGGGGAGAGATACGCAGTATTTT.

This clone was picked up one time. The gene calls are TRBV19 and TRBJ1-2, with 8 bases aligning to TRBD1. The CDR3 extends over 17 amino acids. Trimming at V came to 4 bases and at J to 6 bases, leaving 16 bases not matched to a gene. The germline V gene has CDR1 LNHDA and CDR2 SQIVND (reference sequence). CDR3 residues: CASSRSRQGNQQNGYTF. DNA for the CDR3: TGTGCCAGTAGTAGGTCCCGACAGGGGAATCAACAAAATGGCTACACCTTC.

The chain joins TRBV24-1 to TRBJ2-5, with 7 bases fitting TRBD1. CDR1 KGHDR and CDR2 SFDVKD come from the germline V gene. The CDR3 extends over 16 amino acids. V lost 3 bases, J lost 2 bases, and 8 bases stayed unmatched. The chain's CDR3 is CATSDTGTDFQETQYF. CDR3 nucleotides: TGTGCCACCAGTGATACCGGGACAGACTTTCAAGAGACCCAGTACTTC.

The genes are TRBV27 and TRBJ2-2; D call uncertain. The length of the CDR3 is 15 residues. V was shortened by 5 bases and J by 0 bases, with 10 bases between the two germline ends. The V gene's germline CDR1 is MNHEY and CDR2 SMNVEV (reference sequence). DNA for the CDR3: TGTGCCAGCAGTAAAGCGCCATCGAACACCGGGGAGCTGTTTTTT. It encodes CASSKAPSNTGELFF.

The rearrangement uses TRBV5-1 and TRBJ2-1, with 8 positions matching TRBD2. Trimming took 0 bases from V and 3 from J; bases not matched to a gene: 5. CDR1 and CDR2 (germline): SGHRS, YFSETQ. The CDR3 runs 16 residues. The CDR3 region is CASSLVSSGSYNEQFF. DNA of the CDR3: TGCGCCAGCAGCTTGGTTTCCAGCGGGAGCTACAATGAGCAGTTCTTC. The whole variable domain, remainder taken from reference TRBV5-1 and TRBJ2-1, is KAGVTQTPRYLIKTRGQQVTLSCSPISGHRSVSWYQQTPGQGLQFLFEYFSETQRNKGNFPGRFSGRQFSNSRSEMNVSTLELGDSALYLCASSLVSSGSYNEQFFGPGTRLTVL.

The gene calls are TRBV6-4 and TRBJ1-2, with TRBD1 matching over 7 bases. CDR1 MRHNA and CDR2 SNTAGT come from the germline V gene. This CDR3 spans 16 amino acids. V shed 2 bases, J shed 7 bases, and the junction held 13 bases outside the gene matches. CDR3 loop: CASSDLPWTGPAGYTF. The CDR3 nucleotides read TGTGCCAGCAGTGACCTTCCCTGGACAGGCCCGGCTGGCTACACCTTC.

This chain connects TRBV6-1 to TRBJ2-3, with 13 bases matching TRBD2. Trimming took 4 bases from V and 4 from J; bases not matched to a gene: 11. This CDR3 has 18 residues. The V gene's germline CDR1 is MNHNS and CDR2 SASEGT. CDR3 DNA: TGTGCCAGCAGTGCAACCGGACTAGCGGGAGTTCGGGCAGATACGCAGTATTTT. Protein: CASSATGLAGVRADTQYF.

The V gene is TRBV2, the J gene TRBJ2-1; a possible D gene is TRBD1 (6 bases). Germline V gene sequence: CDR1 SNHLY, CDR2 FYNNEI. This CDR3 has 11 residues. Trimming stripped 5 bases from V and 12 bases from J, with 11 bases between. The CDR3 DNA reads TGTGCCAGCAGTAGACAGGAAACGCAGTTCTTC. Amino acids: CASSRQETQFF.

The chain is built from TRBV10-3 and TRBJ2-3, with D perhaps matching TRBD2 (6 bases). Trimming pared 4 bases from V and 5 bases from J, leaving 16 bases between. Germline V lookup: CDR1 ENHRY, CDR2 SYGVKD. The CDR3 is 15 residues long. CDR3 bases: TGTGCCATCAGTGTGGCCGGGACTGGGGAAGATACGCAGTATTTT. The encoded protein is CAISVAGTGEDTQYF.

This rearrangement joins TRBV11-2 to TRBJ1-1; D is possibly TRBD1 (6 bases). CDR1 is SGHAT, CDR2 FQNNGV, per germline. Trimming removed 4 bases at V and 4 bases at J, with 13 bases between. The CDR3 loop spans 14 amino acids. CDR3 sequence (DNA): TGTGCCAGCAGCTCTAAGGTGGGGGCCACTGAAGCTTTCTTT. This gives the protein CASSSKVGATEAFF.

The V gene is TRBV6-5, the J gene TRBJ1-1; D unresolved. Trimming stripped 8 bases from V and 4 bases from J, with 17 bases between. Germline V CDR1 and CDR2: MNHEY, SVGAGI. This CDR3 is built from 14 residues. The CDR3 here is CASANVGRATEAFF. In nucleotides, the CDR3 is TGTGCCAGCGCTAACGTAGGGAGGGCCACTGAAGCTTTCTTT.

The CDR3 DNA sequence: TGTGCCAGCAGCTTAGTGCGGGGTCCCGGAACCTACGAGCAGTACTTC. As protein: CASSLVRGPGTYEQYF. V and J are TRBV7-6 and TRBJ2-7, with D possibly matching TRBD2 (6 bases). CDR1 and CDR2 from the germline V gene are SGHVS and FNYEAQ. Deletions cut 1 base from V and 2 bases from J, with 15 bases between. The length of the CDR3 is 16 residues. The full variable domain, in which reference TRBV7-6 and TRBJ2-7 provide the parts outside the CDR3, is GAGVSQSPRYKVTKRGQDVALRCDPISGHVSLYWYRQALGQGPEFLTYFNYEAQQDKSGLPNDRFSAERPEGSISTLTIQRTEQRDSAMYRCASSLVRGPGTYEQYFGPGTRLTVT.

This rearrangement joins TRBV28 to TRBJ1-6; D gene ambiguous. Germline assignment: CDR1 MDHEN and CDR2 SYDVKM. The V and J ends lost 2 bases and 8 bases respectively, with 13 bases between them. The CDR3 length is 15 residues. CDR3 loop: CASSLAGRVDSPLHF. CDR3 DNA: TGTGCCAGCAGTTTAGCAGGTCGTGTTGATTCACCCCTCCACTTT.

This clone was recorded only once. The V call is TRBV18, the J call TRBJ1-4, with TRBD1 identical over 9 bases. From germline, CDR1 is KGHSH and CDR2 LQKENI. The CDR3 totals 17 residues. J lost 3 bases, V lost 3 bases, and 8 bases had no gene match. The CDR3 is CASSPGQGLGPNEKLFF. The CDR3 nucleotides read TGTGCCAGCTCACCCGGACAGGGGTTGGGACCTAATGAAAAACTGTTTTTT. The variable domain in full, with the rest retrieved from reference TRBV18 and TRBJ1-4, is NAGVMQNPRHLVRRRGQEARLRCSPMKGHSHVYWYRQLPEEGLKFMVYLQKENIIDESGMPKERFSAEFPKEGPSILRIQQVVRGDSAAYFCASSPGQGLGPNEKLFFGSGTQLSVL.

The rearrangement uses TRBV16 and TRBJ2-7; 8 bases are a match to TRBD2. This CDR3 spans 15 amino acids. Trimming removed 0 bases from V and 4 bases from J; junction bases left unmatched: 5. CDR1 KGHSY and CDR2 FQNENV come from the germline V gene. CDR3 nucleotide sequence: TGTGCCAGCAGCCAATCATGGACTAGCCCATACGAGCAGTACTTC. This translates into CASSQSWTSPYEQYF.

Regarding this clone: This same CDR3 is encoded by further DNA sequences in the sample. The rearrangement joins TRBV7-9 to TRBJ1-1, with no clear D. V was shortened by 3 bases and J by 1 base, with 3 bases between the two germline ends. Germline CDR1 SEHNR, CDR2 FQNEAQ (reference sequence). CDR3 size: 12 residues. This CDR3 reads CASSFGNTEAFF. CDR3 nucleotides: TGTGCCAGCAGCTTCGGGAACACTGAAGCTTTCTTT.

The chain uses TRBV27 and TRBJ2-7; D call uncertain. Germline assignment: CDR1 MNHEY and CDR2 SMNVEV (reference sequence). The CDR3 covers 16 residues. Trimming stripped 0 bases from V and 1 base from J, with 13 bases between. Written as DNA, the CDR3 is TGTGCCAGCAGTTTATCGGCAGACTTCAAATCCTACGAGCAGTACTTC. This translates into CASSLSADFKSYEQYF.

V is TRBV18 and J is TRBJ2-1; 7 bases agree with TRBD2. V was pared by 5 bases and J by 0 bases, with 13 bases of the junction left unmatched. CDR1 and CDR2 (germline): KGHSH, LQKENI. The CDR3 loop spans 18 amino acids. The CDR3 sequence: CASSLTSSAFSSYNEQFF. Here the CDR3 DNA reads TGTGCCAGCTCATTGACTAGCAGTGCTTTTAGCTCCTACAATGAGCAGTTCTTC.

In this sample, this clone is medium-sized. The V gene is TRBV6-6, the J gene TRBJ2-2; TRBD2 matches at 9 bases. Germline CDR1 is MNHNY and CDR2 is SVGAGI (reference sequence). The V and J ends lost 7 bases and 3 bases, in that order; junction bases with no gene match: 9. This CDR3 has 16 residues. For the CDR3, the DNA is TGTGCCAGCAAACGGGAAGCGGGGGGATACACCGGGGAGCTGTTTTTT. Translated, it gives CASKREAGGYTGELFF.

The chain is built from TRBV29-1 and TRBJ1-1; D ambiguous. V gave up 4 bases and J gave up 1 base, with 16 bases separating them. Germline CDR1 reads SQVTM; CDR2 reads ANQGSEA. The CDR3 is 15 residues long. The CDR3 region is CSVVPDRPGNTEAFF. In nucleotides, the CDR3 is TGCAGCGTTGTGCCAGACCGACCAGGGAACACTGAAGCTTTCTTT.

The chain is built from TRBV9 and TRBJ1-2, with D tentatively TRBD1 (6 bases). Deletions cut 4 bases from V and 8 bases from J, with 15 bases between. The CDR3 is 13 amino acids. Germline V gene sequence: CDR1 SGDLS, CDR2 YYNGEE. CDR3 in DNA: TGTGCCAGCAGCTTTGATCGGACAGAAGGCTACACCTTC. Protein sequence: CASSFDRTEGYTF.

In this sample, this clone turned up a few times. The J gene is TRBJ2-1, the V gene TRBV10-3, with TRBD2 matching over 13 bases. The germline CDR1 and CDR2 sequences are ENHRY and SYGVKD. Trimming removed 4 bases from V and 6 bases from J; junction bases left unmatched: 0. The CDR3 covers 14 residues. CDR3 coding DNA: TGTGCCATCAGTGGGACTAGCGGGAGCAATGAGCAGTTCTTC. Encoded protein: CAISGTSGSNEQFF.

This clone was detected only once. V is TRBV10-1 and J is TRBJ2-7; tentatively, D is TRBD1 (6 bases). Germline lookup yields CDR1 WNHNN and CDR2 SYGVQD (reference sequence). Trimming removed 6 bases from V and 2 bases from J, with 20 bases in between. The CDR3 spans 16 residues. The CDR3 coding sequence is TGCGCCAGCAGCCAACCCTCAGACAGGTTCCCCTACGAGCAGTACTTC. This codes for CASSQPSDRFPYEQYF.

The chain is built from TRBV18 and TRBJ1-6; 7 positions match TRBD1. The germline V gene encodes CDR1 KGHSH and CDR2 LQKENI. The CDR3 sequence is 15 residues long. The V and J ends lost 6 bases and 7 bases, in that order; junction bases with no gene match: 9. DNA for the CDR3: TGTGCCAGCTCCCTGGAGCGACAGGGAAATTCACCCCTCCACTTT. The encoded protein is CASSLERQGNSPLHF.

The chain links TRBV7-2 to TRBJ2-5; D may be TRBD2 (6 bases). V was cut by 1 base and J by 5 bases, with 14 bases left in between. CDR3 size: 15 residues. Germline V lookup: CDR1 SGHTA, CDR2 FQGNSA. This chain's CDR3 is CASSLGRGRRETQYF. The CDR3, as DNA: TGTGCCAGCAGCTTAGGGCGGGGTAGGCGGGAGACCCAGTACTTC.

V gene TRBV6-5 combines with J gene TRBJ2-7; 7 nucleotides match TRBD1. V dropped 2 bases and J dropped 2; count of bases not matched to a gene: 6. Looked up from germline, CDR1 is MNHEY and CDR2 is SVGAGI. This CDR3 region has 15 residues. The CDR3 sequence is CASSYRPQGTYEQYF. The CDR3 nucleotides read TGTGCCAGCAGTTACCGACCACAGGGGACCTACGAGCAGTACTTC.